This is a list of T cell receptor beta chains from one sample in a study of lymphopenia after photon versus proton radiotherapy. Method: immunoSEQ multiplex PCR; TCRdb's copy keeps in-frame clones and lacks some. This table has approximately 25,000 clones, 70% to 85% appearing once. The specimen was peripheral blood, collected from a patient treated with proton-based radiotherapy. These receptors were collected from a woman between 65 and 79 years old with pancreatic cancer. CDR3s include the opening cysteine and the closing phenylalanine or tryptophan. A D gene is named only where the DNA matches it firmly. Where a row states a size, it is once, few, many or the class of an expanded clone; other rows omit it.

-,TRBJ2-4,TRBV28,-,CASSLYAARTAVAKNIQYF,TGTGCCAGCAGTTTATATGCGGCCCGGACAGCCGTAGCCAAAAACATTCAGTACTTC
-,TRBJ2-1,TRBV11-3,-,CASSSPTLRESLF,TGTGCCAGCAGCTCCCCCACTCTGCGGGAATCTCTCTTC
-,TRBJ2-3,TRBV18,-,CASSLGSGSTDTQYF,TGTGCCAGCTCACTTGGTTCGGGAAGCACAGATACGCAGTATTTT
-,TRBJ2-2,TRBV9,-,CASSAPGLNTGELFF,TGTGCCAGCAGCGCCCCGGGGCTGAACACCGGGGAGCTGTTTTTT
TRBD2,TRBJ2-1,TRBV2,-,CASSESSGNEQFF,TGTGCCAGCAGTGAATCTAGCGGCAATGAGCAGTTCTTC
TRBD2,TRBJ2-2,TRBV9,-,CASSAGLAGGAGELFF,TGTGCCAGCAGCGCGGGACTAGCGGGAGGGGCAGGGGAGCTGTTTTTT
-,TRBJ2-7,TRBV7-2,-,CASSEGQGTSYEQYF,TGTGCCAGCAGCGAGGGGCAGGGGACTTCCTACGAGCAGTACTTC
TRBD2,TRBJ2-3,TRBV28,-,CASSSGGGWREGLNF,TGTGCCAGCAGTTCCGGGGGGGGTTGGCGGGAGGGCCTAAATTTT
-,TRBJ2-5,TRBV6-5,-,CASSYSKEETQYF,TGTGCCAGCAGTTACTCGAAGGAAGAGACCCAGTACTTC
TRBD1,TRBJ2-1,TRBV7-9,-,CASKTHYRGHLYNEQFF,TGTGCCAGCAAGACCCACTACAGGGGGCACCTATACAATGAGCAGTTCTTC
-,TRBJ1-4,TRBV5-6,-,CASSSPGDALEKLFF,TGTGCCAGCAGCTCCCCCGGGGACGCCCTTGAAAAACTGTTTTTT
-,TRBJ2-2,TRBV7-2,once,CASTPGPNRELFF,TGTGCCAGCACCCCAGGCCCGAACCGGGAGCTGTTTTTT
TRBD1,TRBJ2-7,TRBV11-3,-,CASSFRAVPDRGEEQYF,TGTGCCAGCAGCTTCCGAGCGGTACCGGACAGGGGCGAGGAGCAGTACTTC
-,TRBJ2-2,TRBV11-3,-,CASSLGQSGELFF,TGTGCCAGCAGCTTAGGCCAGAGCGGGGAGCTGTTTTTT
-,TRBJ2-3,TRBV2,-,CASREQGPTDTQYF,TGTGCCAGCAGGGAACAGGGTCCCACAGATACGCAGTATTTT
-,TRBJ2-5,TRBV18,-,CASSPPNQETQYF,TGTGCCAGCTCACCCCCCAACCAAGAGACCCAGTACTTC
TRBD1,TRBJ1-5,TRBV7-2,-,CASSFPPGQGNQPQHF,TGTGCCAGCAGTTTTCCGCCGGGACAGGGCAATCAGCCCCAGCATTTT
-,TRBJ2-7,TRBV5-1,-,CASSPRDGTYEQYF,TGCGCCAGCAGTCCCCGGGACGGGACCTACGAGCAGTACTTC
TRBD1,TRBJ1-1,TRBV6-6,once,CASGNPGQGANEAFF,TGTGCCAGCGGGAACCCGGGACAGGGGGCGAATGAAGCTTTCTTT
-,TRBJ2-3,TRBV5-6,-,CASNTGYSDTQYF,TGTGCCAGCAACACAGGGTATTCAGATACGCAGTATTTT
TRBD1,TRBJ2-3,TRBV11-3,-,CASSLEDRTDTDTQYF,TGTGCCAGCAGCTTAGAGGACAGGACTGACACAGATACGCAGTATTTT
-,TRBJ1-1,TRBV27,-,CASSLAGVDTEAFF,TGTGCCAGCAGTTTGGCAGGGGTGGACACTGAAGCTTTCTTT
TRBD1,TRBJ2-2,TRBV30,-,CAWSGRMTGKVTGELFF,TGTGCCTGGAGTGGGCGGATGACAGGGAAGGTCACCGGGGAGCTGTTTTTT
TRBD2,TRBJ2-5,TRBV7-2,-,CASSLGGSGGETQYF,TGTGCCAGCAGCTTAGGCGGGAGTGGGGGAGAGACCCAGTACTTC
-,TRBJ2-7,TRBV5-1,-,CASSLDQGPYEQYF,TGCGCCAGCAGCTTGGACCAGGGGCCCTACGAGCAGTACTTC
-,TRBJ1-4,TRBV4-3,once,CASSHDRFATNEKLFF,TGCGCCAGCAGCCACGACAGGTTTGCAACTAATGAAAAACTGTTTTTT
-,TRBJ2-2,TRBV2,few,CASSARAGGNGELFF,TGTGCCAGCAGTGCCCGGGCTGGTGGGAACGGGGAGCTGTTTTTT
-,TRBJ2-7,TRBV6-5,-,CASSYTRDVNEQYF,TGTGCCAGCAGTTACACGCGGGACGTCAACGAGCAGTACTTC
TRBD2,TRBJ2-1,TRBV9,-,CASSAGGGGSSYNEQFF,TGTGCCAGCAGCGCGGGGGGTGGCGGGAGCTCCTACAATGAGCAGTTCTTC
-,TRBJ1-1,TRBV4-1,-,CASSQGSGTTEAFF,TGCGCCAGCAGCCAAGGATCAGGGACCACTGAAGCTTTCTTT
-,TRBJ1-2,TRBV27,-,CASSSPADNNYGYTF,TGTGCCAGCAGTTCCCCCGCAGACAATAACTATGGCTACACCTTC
-,TRBJ1-4,TRBV25-1,-,CASSDRYEKLFF,TGTGCCAGCAGTGACCGTTATGAAAAACTGTTTTTT
-,TRBJ2-2,TRBV28,once,CASTLGYGDTGELFF,TGTGCCAGCACCCTAGGGTACGGAGACACCGGGGAGCTGTTTTTT
-,TRBJ1-2,TRBV6-5,-,CASTFWGGGYTF,TGTGCCAGCACTTTCTGGGGCGGCGGCTACACCTTC
-,TRBJ2-2,TRBV21-1,once,CASTSAGGPRRGTGELFF,TGTGCCAGCACTTCCGCGGGAGGGCCTCGCAGGGGCACCGGGGAGCTGTTTTTT
-,TRBJ2-5,TRBV7-8,once,CASSFQTGGETQYF,TGTGCCAGCAGCTTTCAGACAGGCGGGGAGACCCAGTACTTC
TRBD1,TRBJ1-1,TRBV10-3,-,CAIRKGQLNTEAFF,TGTGCCATCAGGAAGGGACAGTTGAACACTGAAGCTTTCTTT
-,TRBJ1-5,TRBV9,once,CASSAQGANQPQHF,TGTGCCAGCAGCGCACAGGGAGCCAATCAGCCCCAGCATTTT
TRBD1,TRBJ2-2,TRBV30,-,CAWSVGGGPGELFF,TGTGCCTGGAGTGTAGGGGGCGGGCCCGGGGAGCTGTTTTTT
-,TRBJ2-2,TRBV6-1,-,CASSEMDYLTGELFF,TGTGCCAGCAGTGAAATGGACTACCTCACCGGGGAGTTGTTTTTT
-,TRBJ1-3,TRBV7-2,-,CASSFYSGNTIYF,TGTGCCAGCAGCTTTTACTCTGGAAACACCATATATTTT
-,TRBJ2-7,TRBV4-3,-,CASSQGRSSSYEQYF,TGCGCCAGCAGCCAAGGGAGGTCTTCCTCCTACGAGCAGTACTTC
-,TRBJ1-3,TRBV7-3,-,CASSLRPGTPGNTIYF,TGTGCCAGCAGCTTAAGGCCAGGGACACCTGGAAACACCATATATTTT
TRBD2,TRBJ2-1,TRBV7-8,-,CASSLLAGVLNEQFF,TGTGCCAGCAGCTTACTAGCGGGAGTATTAAATGAGCAGTTCTTC
TRBD1,TRBJ2-3,TRBV30,once,CAWSRGQGEDTQYF,TGTGCCTGGAGCCGCGGACAGGGGGAAGATACGCAGTATTTT
-,TRBJ2-1,TRBV11-3,-,CASSYSGPQTNEQFF,TGTGCCAGCAGCTATTCTGGACCACAGACCAATGAGCAGTTCTTC
-,TRBJ2-1,TRBV7-2,few,CASSLRGLAENEQFF,TGTGCCAGCAGCTTAAGGGGGCTAGCGGAAAATGAGCAGTTCTTC
TRBD2,TRBJ2-7,TRBV7-6,-,CASSLGAGRDEQYF,TGTGCCAGCAGCTTAGGTGCTGGGAGGGATGAGCAGTACTTC
-,TRBJ1-1,TRBV10-3,-,CAISESWGFGGDTEAFF,TGTGCCATCAGTGAGTCTTGGGGGTTTGGAGGGGACACTGAAGCTTTCTTT
-,TRBJ2-5,TRBV4-1,-,CASSQDGKGGIKETQYF,TGCGCCAGCAGCCAAGATGGAAAAGGGGGAATTAAAGAGACCCAGTACTTC
-,TRBJ1-1,TRBV5-6,-,CASSLLTEMNTEAFF,TGTGCCAGCAGCTTGCTTACGGAAATGAACACTGAAGCTTTCTTT
-,TRBJ2-5,TRBV25-1,-,CASSEYTGAGVNQETQYF,TGTGCCAGCAGTGAATATACCGGGGCAGGAGTTAACCAAGAGACCCAGTACTTC